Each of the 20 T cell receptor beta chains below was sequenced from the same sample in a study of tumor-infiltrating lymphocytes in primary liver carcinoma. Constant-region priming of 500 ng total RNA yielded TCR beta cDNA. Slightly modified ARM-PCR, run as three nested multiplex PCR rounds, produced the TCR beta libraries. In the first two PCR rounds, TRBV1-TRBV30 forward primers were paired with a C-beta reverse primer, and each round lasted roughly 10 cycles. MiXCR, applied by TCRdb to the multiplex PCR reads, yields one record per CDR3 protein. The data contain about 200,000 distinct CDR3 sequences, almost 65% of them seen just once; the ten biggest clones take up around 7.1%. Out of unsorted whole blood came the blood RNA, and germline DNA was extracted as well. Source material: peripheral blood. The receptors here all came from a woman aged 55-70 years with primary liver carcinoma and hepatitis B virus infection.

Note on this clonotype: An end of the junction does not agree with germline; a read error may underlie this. This CDR3 is CASSILTGSTGELSF. The CDR3 DNA follows: TGTGCCAGCAGCATTTTGACTGGCAGCACCGGGGAGCTGTCTTTT. The chain has TRBV11-2 and TRBJ2-2; D is possibly TRBD2 (5 bases). The CDR3 consists of 15 residues. The germline V gene encodes CDR1 SGHAT and CDR2 FQNNGV.

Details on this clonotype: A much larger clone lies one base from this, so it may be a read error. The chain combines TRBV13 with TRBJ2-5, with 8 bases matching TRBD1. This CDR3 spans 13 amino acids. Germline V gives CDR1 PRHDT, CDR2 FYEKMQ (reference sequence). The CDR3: CVSSRTGNGAQYF. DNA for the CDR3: TGTGTCAGCAGCCGGACAGGGAACGGGGCCCAGTACTTC.

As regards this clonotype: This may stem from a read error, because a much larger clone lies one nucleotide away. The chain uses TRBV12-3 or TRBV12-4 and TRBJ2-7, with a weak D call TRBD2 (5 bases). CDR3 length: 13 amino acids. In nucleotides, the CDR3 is TGTGCCAGCACGAGGGCAGGTTCCTACGAGCAGCACTTC. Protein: CASTRAGSYEQHF.

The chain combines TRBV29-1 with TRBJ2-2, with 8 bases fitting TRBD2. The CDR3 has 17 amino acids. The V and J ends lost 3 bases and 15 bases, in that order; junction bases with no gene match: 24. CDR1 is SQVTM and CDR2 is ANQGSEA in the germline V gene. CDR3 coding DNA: TGCAGCGTTGACCCGCACGGGGGGGCCCGGAACACCGGGGTGTTGTTTTTT. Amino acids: CSVDPHGGARNTGVLFF.

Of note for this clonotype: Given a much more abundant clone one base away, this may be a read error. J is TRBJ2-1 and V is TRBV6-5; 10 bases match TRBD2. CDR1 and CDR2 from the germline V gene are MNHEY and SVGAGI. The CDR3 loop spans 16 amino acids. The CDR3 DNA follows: TGTGCCAGCAGTTACCGGAGCGGGAGGGCCCACAATGAGCAGCTCTTC. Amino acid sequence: CASSYRSGRAHNEQLF.

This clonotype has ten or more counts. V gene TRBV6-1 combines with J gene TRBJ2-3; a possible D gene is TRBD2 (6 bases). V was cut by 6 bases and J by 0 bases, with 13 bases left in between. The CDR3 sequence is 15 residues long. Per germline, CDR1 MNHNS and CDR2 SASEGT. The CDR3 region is CASRTQRASTDTQYF. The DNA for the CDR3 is TGTGCCAGCAGAACCCAGCGGGCTAGCACAGATACGCAGTATTTT.

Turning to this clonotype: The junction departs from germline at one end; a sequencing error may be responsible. In DNA, the CDR3 is TGTGCCAGCAGCTTAGTAATAGCGGGTTCCTGCGAGGAGTACTTC. It translates to CASSLVIAGSCEEYF. The chain uses TRBV11-2 and TRBJ2-7; 7 bases map to TRBD2. Germline values: CDR1 SGHAT, CDR2 FQNNGV. The length of the CDR3 is 15 residues.

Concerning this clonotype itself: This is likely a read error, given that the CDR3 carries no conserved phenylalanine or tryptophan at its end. The CDR3 here is CASGLGSGLLANTGELFY. The CDR3 region has the DNA TGTGCCAGCGGCTTAGGAAGCGGACTACTAGCGAACACCGGGGAGCTGTTTTAT. The chain combines TRBV11-2 with TRBJ2-2; D possibly corresponds to TRBD2 (6 bases). The length of the CDR3 is 18 residues. Germline V gene sequence: CDR1 SGHAT, CDR2 FQNNGV.

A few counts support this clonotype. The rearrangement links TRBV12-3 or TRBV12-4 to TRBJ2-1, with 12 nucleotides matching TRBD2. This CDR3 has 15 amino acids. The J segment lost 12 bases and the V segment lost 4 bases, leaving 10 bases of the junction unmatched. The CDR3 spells CASSSGTSGSGGQFF. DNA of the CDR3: TGTGCCAGCAGTTCCGGGACTAGCGGGTCGGGTGGGCAGTTCTTC.

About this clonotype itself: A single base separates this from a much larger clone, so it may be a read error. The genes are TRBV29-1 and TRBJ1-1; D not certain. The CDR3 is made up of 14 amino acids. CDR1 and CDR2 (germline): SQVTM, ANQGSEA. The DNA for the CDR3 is TGCAGCGCCCGCCTGCGGACTGGAGACACTGATGCTTTCTTT. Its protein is CSARLRTGDTDAFF.

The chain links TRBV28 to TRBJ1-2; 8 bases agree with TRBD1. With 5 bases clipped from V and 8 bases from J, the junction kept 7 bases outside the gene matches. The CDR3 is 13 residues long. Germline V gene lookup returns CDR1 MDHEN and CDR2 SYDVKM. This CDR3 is CASSQGAQGGYTF. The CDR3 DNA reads TGTGCCAGCAGTCAGGGGGCGCAGGGAGGCTACACCTTC.

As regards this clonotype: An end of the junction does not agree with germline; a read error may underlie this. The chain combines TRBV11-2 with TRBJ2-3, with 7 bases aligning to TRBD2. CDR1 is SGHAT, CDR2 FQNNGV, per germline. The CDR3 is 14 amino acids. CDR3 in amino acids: CASSLLAGSDAQYF. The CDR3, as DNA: TGTGCCAGCAGCTTATTAGCGGGTTCAGATGCGCAGTATTTT.

The CDR3 nucleotides are TGTGCCAGCAGTTCCAGGACTAGCGGGGACTCCTACGAGCAGTACTTC. Translated: CASSSRTSGDSYEQYF. The chain is built from TRBV28 and TRBJ2-7, with 12 nucleotides matching TRBD2. The germline gives CDR1 MDHEN, CDR2 SYDVKM. V gave up 4 bases and J gave up 0 bases; unmatched junction bases: 4. This CDR3 comprises 16 residues.

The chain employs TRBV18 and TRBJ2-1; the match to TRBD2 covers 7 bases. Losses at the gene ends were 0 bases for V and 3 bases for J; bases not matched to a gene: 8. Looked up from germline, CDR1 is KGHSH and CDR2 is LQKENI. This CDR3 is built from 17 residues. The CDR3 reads CASSPPWQSGNYNEQFF. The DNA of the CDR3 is TGTGCCAGCTCACCACCTTGGCAGAGCGGGAACTACAATGAGCAGTTCTTC. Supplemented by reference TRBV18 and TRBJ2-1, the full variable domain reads NAGVMQNPRHLVRRRGQEARLRCSPMKGHSHVYWYRQLPEEGLKFMVYLQKENIIDESGMPKERFSAEFPKEGPSILRIQQVVRGDSAAYFCASSPPWQSGNYNEQFFGPGTRLTVL.

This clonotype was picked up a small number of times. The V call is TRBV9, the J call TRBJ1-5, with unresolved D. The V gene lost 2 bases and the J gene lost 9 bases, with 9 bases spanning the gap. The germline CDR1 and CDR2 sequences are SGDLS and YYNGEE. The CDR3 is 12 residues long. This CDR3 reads CASSVDSGPQHF. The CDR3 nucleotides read TGTGCCAGCAGCGTTGATTCGGGGCCCCAGCATTTT.

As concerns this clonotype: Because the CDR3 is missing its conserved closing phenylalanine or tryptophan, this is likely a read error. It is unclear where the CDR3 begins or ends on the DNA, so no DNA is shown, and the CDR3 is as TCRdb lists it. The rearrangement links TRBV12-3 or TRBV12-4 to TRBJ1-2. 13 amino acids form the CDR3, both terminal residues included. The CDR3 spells CMTSRDSNYGYIV.

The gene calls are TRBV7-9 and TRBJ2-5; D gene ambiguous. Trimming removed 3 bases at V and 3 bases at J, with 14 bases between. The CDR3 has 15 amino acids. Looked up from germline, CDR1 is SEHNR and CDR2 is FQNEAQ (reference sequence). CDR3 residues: CASSFRSIHKETQYF. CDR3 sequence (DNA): TGTGCCAGCAGCTTTCGGAGTATTCACAAAGAGACCCAGTACTTC.

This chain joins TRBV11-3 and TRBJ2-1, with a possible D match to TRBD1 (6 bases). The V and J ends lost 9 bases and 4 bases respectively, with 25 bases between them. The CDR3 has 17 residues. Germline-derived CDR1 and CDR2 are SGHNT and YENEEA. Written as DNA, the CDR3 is TGTGCCAGTAACTCCTCGTTTGGGCAGGGGAAATACAATGAGCAGTTCTTC. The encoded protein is CASNSSFGQGKYNEQFF.

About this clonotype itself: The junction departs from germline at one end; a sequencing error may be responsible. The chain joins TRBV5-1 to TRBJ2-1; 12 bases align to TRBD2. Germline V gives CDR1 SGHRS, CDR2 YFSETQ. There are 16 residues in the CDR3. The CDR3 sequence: CASSFLLAGGYNEQIF. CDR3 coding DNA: TGCGCCAGCAGCTTCCTACTAGCGGGAGGCTACAATGAGCAGATCTTC.

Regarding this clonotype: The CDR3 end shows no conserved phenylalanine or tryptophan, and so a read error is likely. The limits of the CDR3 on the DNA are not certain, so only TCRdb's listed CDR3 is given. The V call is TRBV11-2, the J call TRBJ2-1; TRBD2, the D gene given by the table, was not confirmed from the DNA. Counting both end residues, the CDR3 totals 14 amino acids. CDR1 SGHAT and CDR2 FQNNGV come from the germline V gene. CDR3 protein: CASSIGNSGSPPGL.